The sequence of this TCR beta chain was determined in a study of T cell responses to AZD1222 COVID-19 vaccine. The table came from immunoSEQ multiplex PCR; TCRdb's copy has only in-frame clones and leaves some out. Altogether approximately 100,000 clones are present, around 92% being singletons, with the ten largest covering roughly 42%. Whole-study results and caveats: Spike-specific TCR repertoires showed rising breadth and depth after two AZD1222 doses.

Notes on this clone: Its antigen is not known.

This CDR3 is built from 11 residues. V lost 4 bases to trimming and J lost 9 bases, with 9 bases between them. Germline CDR1 and CDR2: MNHEY and SVGAGI. This specimen was peripheral blood, taken on day 0 of AZD1222 vaccination. This chain uses TRBV6-5 with TRBJ1-2, with a tentative D call TRBD1 (5 bases). The sequence came from an adult in good health. CDR3 DNA: TGTGCCAGCAGTTCCTCAGGGAGCTACACCTTC. This encodes CASSSSGSYTF.